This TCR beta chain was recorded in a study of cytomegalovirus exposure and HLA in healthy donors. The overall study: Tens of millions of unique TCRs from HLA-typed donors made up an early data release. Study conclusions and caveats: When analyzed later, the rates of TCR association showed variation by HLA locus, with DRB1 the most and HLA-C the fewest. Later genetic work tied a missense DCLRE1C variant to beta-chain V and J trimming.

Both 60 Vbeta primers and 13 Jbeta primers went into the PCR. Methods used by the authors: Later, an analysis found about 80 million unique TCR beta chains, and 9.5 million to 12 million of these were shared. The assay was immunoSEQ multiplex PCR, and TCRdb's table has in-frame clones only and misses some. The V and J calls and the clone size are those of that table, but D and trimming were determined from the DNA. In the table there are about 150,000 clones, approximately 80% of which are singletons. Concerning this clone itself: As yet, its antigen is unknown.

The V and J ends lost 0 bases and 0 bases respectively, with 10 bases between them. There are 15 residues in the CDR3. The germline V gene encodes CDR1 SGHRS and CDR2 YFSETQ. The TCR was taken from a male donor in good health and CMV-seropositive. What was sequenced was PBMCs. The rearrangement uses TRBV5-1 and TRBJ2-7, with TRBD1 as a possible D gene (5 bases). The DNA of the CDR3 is TGCGCCAGCAGCTTGGGGCAGGGTCCCTCCTACGAGCAGTACTTC. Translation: CASSLGQGPSYEQYF.